Listed below are T cell receptor beta chains from one sample, sequenced in a study of beta chain features in type 1 diabetes. Sequencing was performed with immunoSEQ multiplex PCR; in TCRdb, only in-frame clones are kept and a portion is missing. This sample has tens of thousands of clones, with roughly 70% found just once. Material for sequencing was stem cell memory CD4+ T cells from blood. These TCRs come from a woman aged 40 to 50 with type 1 diabetes. Each CDR3 is given with its conserved first and last residue. The order of the fields is J gene, clone size, V gene, D gene, CDR3 DNA, CDR3 protein. A D gene is named only where the DNA matches it firmly. The size of a clone is reported for some rows only, either as once, few or many, or as a class for expanded clones.

TRBJ1-1,few,TRBV5-1,TRBD1,TGCGCCAGCAGCAGCAACAGGGGGGACGGTGAAGCTTTCTTT,CASSSNRGDGEAFF
TRBJ1-2,.,TRBV5-6,TRBD1,TGTGCCAGCAGCTTGGGGGACAGCCCCAACTATGGCTACACCTTC,CASSLGDSPNYGYTF
TRBJ1-4,.,TRBV4-1,TRBD1,TGCGCCAGCAGCGCCCCCGGGACAGCTAATGAAAAACTGTTTTTT,CASSAPGTANEKLFF
TRBJ1-2,.,TRBV7-9,.,TGTGCCAGCAGCTTAGCGCAGGCTGCATCTTATGGCTACACCTTC,CASSLAQAASYGYTF
TRBJ1-1,.,TRBV7-2,.,TGTGCCAGCAGTTCCATGGGGGCCGGGAACACTGAAGCTTTCTTT,CASSSMGAGNTEAFF
TRBJ2-2,once,TRBV5-4,.,TGTGCCAGCAGCCGGGACACGGACAGCACCGGGGAGCTGTTTTTT,CASSRDTDSTGELFF
TRBJ2-3,.,TRBV10-3,.,TGTGCCATCAGTGCGCTAGAGAACACAGATACGCAGTATTTT,CAISALENTDTQYF
TRBJ1-1,.,TRBV4-3,.,TGCGCCAGCAGGCAAGAATCGGCGGAGAACACTGAAGCTTTCTTT,CASRQESAENTEAFF
TRBJ2-3,.,TRBV6-6,.,TGTGCCAGCAGTTCACAGCTAGCAAGCACAGATACGCAGTATTTT,CASSSQLASTDTQYF
TRBJ1-4,.,TRBV11-2,.,TGTGCCAGCAGCTTCCGACAGCTGGCAACTAATGAAAAACTGTTTTTT,CASSFRQLATNEKLFF
TRBJ1-1,.,TRBV18,TRBD1,TGTGCCAGCTCACCAAAAGAAGGGACAGGGGCGTCTGAAGCTTTCTTT,CASSPKEGTGASEAFF
TRBJ1-2,.,TRBV28,TRBD1,TGTGGGCTACAGGGGGACTATGGCTACACCTTC,CGLQGDYGYTF
TRBJ2-7,.,TRBV5-1,TRBD1,TGCGCCAGCAGCCCCCGGACAGGGAATTTTTACGAGCAGTACTTC,CASSPRTGNFYEQYF
TRBJ1-3,once,TRBV9,TRBD1,TGTGCCAGCAGCCAGGGACAGGGGGCGCCTGGAAACACCATATATTTT,CASSQGQGAPGNTIYF
TRBJ2-7,few,TRBV28,TRBD1,TGTGCCAGCAGTCCCCGACAGGGGTTCAACTACGAGCAGTACTTC,CASSPRQGFNYEQYF
TRBJ2-1,few,TRBV6-5,.,TGTGCCAGCAGTTACTCGGAAGCAGGGGAGCAGTTCTTC,CASSYSEAGEQFF
TRBJ2-2,.,TRBV19,.,TGTGCCGTAGGGGGGGGCGCGAACACCGGGGAGCTGTTTTTT,CAVGGGANTGELFF
TRBJ1-3,.,TRBV5-6,.,TGTGCCAGCAGCTTGCCCACTGGAAACACCATATATTTT,CASSLPTGNTIYF
TRBJ2-3,.,TRBV27,TRBD2,TGTGCCAGCAGTTTAACACTAGCGAGGACAGATACGCAGTATTTT,CASSLTLARTDTQYF
TRBJ2-5,once,TRBV7-3,TRBD2,TGTGCCAGCAGCTTAGGCGGGAGGAGTCAGACCCAGTACTTC,CASSLGGRSQTQYF
TRBJ2-7,.,TRBV5-1,TRBD2,TGCGCCAGCAGCTTGGCTAGCGGGGGAAGCTCCTACGAGCAGTACTTC,CASSLASGGSSYEQYF
TRBJ1-3,.,TRBV27,.,TGTGCCAGCAGTTTATCGCCGGGGGGGACTGGAAACACCATATATTTT,CASSLSPGGTGNTIYF
TRBJ1-2,.,TRBV30,TRBD1,TGTGCCTGGAGAAGCCCCCGGGACAGGGGATTCTATGGCTACACCTTC,CAWRSPRDRGFYGYTF
TRBJ1-1,.,TRBV7-6,TRBD1,TGTGCCAGCACCCCAGGGGGTCGGCAGAACACTGAAGCTTTCTTT,CASTPGGRQNTEAFF
TRBJ2-1,.,TRBV27,.,TGTGCCAGCAGTTCACAGGGCTACAATGAGCAGTTCTTC,CASSSQGYNEQFF
TRBJ2-1,.,TRBV5-4,TRBD2,TGTGCCAGCACCTTGACTAGCGGGAGTGCCGATGAGCAGTTCTTC,CASTLTSGSADEQFF
TRBJ1-2,.,TRBV7-2,TRBD1,TGTGCCAGCAGCTCCGGGACAGCAACCTCTAACTATGGCTACACCTTC,CASSSGTATSNYGYTF
TRBJ2-1,.,TRBV9,.,TGTGCCAGCACAGACCCCCGGGTGAGTGGTCAGCAGTTCTTC,CASTDPRVSGQQFF
TRBJ1-4,.,TRBV7-2,.,TGTGCCAGCAGCACCCGTCGCCCGGCAACTAATGAAAAACTGTTTTTT,CASSTRRPATNEKLFF
TRBJ2-5,once,TRBV7-2,TRBD1,TGTGCCAGCAGCCTGACAGGGGAAGAGACCCAGTACTTC,CASSLTGEETQYF
TRBJ1-4,.,TRBV5-1,.,TGCGCCAGCAGCTTGGTGGGGGACTCTGAAAAACTGTTTTTT,CASSLVGDSEKLFF
TRBJ1-1,few,TRBV18,TRBD1,TGTGCCAGCTCAAATGACAGGGGGCCCACTGAAGCTTTCTTT,CASSNDRGPTEAFF
TRBJ2-2,.,TRBV28,.,TGTGCCAGCAGTTTGGGGGGGGCGGACACCGGGGAGCTGTTTTTT,CASSLGGADTGELFF
TRBJ2-2,.,TRBV27,TRBD1,TGTGCCAGCAGTTTGTACGGGACAGCGAACACCGGGGAGCTGTTTTTT,CASSLYGTANTGELFF
TRBJ2-1,.,TRBV9,TRBD2,TGTGCCAGCAGCGAGGACCCCGGGACTAGCGGGGTCGGGTTTACGAATGAGCAGTTCTTC,CASSEDPGTSGVGFTNEQFF